This TCR beta chain is from a study of blood T cell repertoires in COVID-19 (dated by TCRdb to the early 2020s). The study in broad terms: Samples from collaborators originated in the United States, Italy and Spain and spanned both the acute and convalescent phases of COVID-19. The material from the prospective study consisted of cDNA or gDNA derived from T cells, B-cell-depleted T cells, or PBMCs. Deeply sampled blood TCRbeta repertoires from subjects exposed to, actively infected with, or recovered from COVID-19 were included in the dataset. The repertoires were released in a freely available public database meant as a resource for research on the immune response to SARS-CoV-2. Samples came from the ongoing ImmuneRACE study (first 160 participants) plus 1,254 subjects from 6 global collaborators. The sample metadata nearly always contained a de-identified subject ID, COVID-19 status, age in years and sex. Where available, HLA class I and class II types were obtained from metadata supplied by the sample provider rather than from assay-based typing.

The collaborating institutions used their own protocols to collect whole blood in K2EDTA tubes. For TCRbeta analysis, collaborator samples were shipped as frozen whole blood, as isolated PBMCs, or as DNA extracted from either sample type. TCRbeta CDR3 regions were amplified from genomic DNA by means of the immunoSEQ Assay, a bias-controlled multiplex PCR. The source study handled its data this way. The number of nucleated cells in each sample was estimated from the amplification of reference gene primers within the assay. To quantify the absolute abundance of each unique TCRbeta CDR3 rearrangement, sequence reads were collapsed and filtered. Productive Simpson clonality was computed per sample as the square root of Simpson's diversity index over productive rearrangements. TCRdb holds this immuneACCESS table with in-frame rearrangements only. Some clones are missing; in checked studies, unresolved V genes explain under half, and the rest has no known cause. V, J and clone size are those of that table, while D and trimming were read from the DNA. Recorded for this sample are around 71,000 clones; roughly 80% of them occurred a single time. Roughly 30% of the sample is held by the ten biggest clonotypes.

Of note for this clone: Its specific antigen is unknown. Per-nucleotide qualities are absent, and no much larger clonotype sits a single base away.

Study-wide conclusions, independent of this receptor: The quantity of clinical and demographic metadata differed by source and by participant and was supplied without curation.

Its CDR3 holds 15 amino acids, cysteine through phenylalanine. Only the CDR3 DNA is retained, 45 bases long and in frame from the first base. V ends up 9 bases short and J 5 bases short, with an unmatched junction base count of 14. Based on the germline V gene (reference sequence), the CDR1 and CDR2 sequences are LNHDA and SQIVND. The sequence joins TRBV19 to TRBJ1-2, and TRBD1 aligns with 8 junction nucleotides. The sequencing sample was made of peripheral blood. The clonotype comes from a man aged 65 to 79 with acute or convalescent COVID-19. CDR3 protein: CASRRAGGERYGYTF. Read as DNA, the sequence is TGTGCCAGCAGACGCGCAGGGGGCGAACGGTATGGCTACACCTTC.